The subject of this entry is one T cell receptor beta chain. Its antigen has not been determined. Per-nucleotide qualities are absent, and no much larger clonotype sits a single base away. Libraries came from the immunoSEQ multiplex PCR assay. The multiplex PCR relied on a mix of 60 forward primers for TCR Vbeta segments and 13 reverse primers for TCR Jbeta segments. A multiplex PCR assay on genomic DNA amplified the CDR3 region of rearranged TCR beta genes. On the Illumina HiSeq System, the amplified TCR beta libraries were sequenced as 87-base-pair reads. The published analysis was carried out like this. A later analysis tallied 70 million to 100 million unique TCR beta chains across the 660 or so repertoires, and 10 million to 11 million of those chains were shared by two or more donors. Raw reads were error-corrected and collapsed into unique sequences by a nearest-neighbor algorithm in which closely related sequences were merged to remove PCR and sequencing errors. To assign V, D and J gene segments, CDR3 sequences were aligned to IMGT reference sequences. For a sequence to be retained, a match of at least six nucleotides was required to both a V gene segment and a J gene segment. A rearrangement counted as productive if the CDR3 had no stop codons and remained in frame with V and J, and every other rearrangement counted as non-productive. Following IMGT convention, CDR3 was defined as the stretch from the second conserved V-encoded cysteine to the conserved J-encoded phenylalanine. The earlier analysis of about 530 of the donors excluded any sequence lacking an unambiguous match to a single V gene segment. In an earlier analysis of 500 to 750 of the donors, V segments were called functional above 56.7% productive rearrangements and were called segregating when the between-donor standard deviation exceeded 5%. A statistical classification framework was built for diagnosing cytomegalovirus status from the catalog of TCR beta chain sequences. In a later analysis, V and J genes were assigned by comparing TCR nucleotide sequences against IMGT/GENE-DB human TR gene sequences. Using the TCRdist pipeline, a later analysis assigned CDR3 sequences along with most-parsimonious VDJ recombination scenarios. In a later analysis, every TCR beta chain was defined by the combination of its CDR3 amino acid sequence and its V-gene family, and reads without a unique V-gene family were dropped. To address suspected cross-contamination and a sequencing artifact, a later analysis removed 450 to 700 highly shared, low-generation-probability nucleotide sequences. A later analysis calculated a clonal expansion index for each public chain from normalized within-repertoire ranks of inferred template counts. A later analysis computed generation probabilities with a VDJ recombination model fitted to out-of-frame rearrangements, and checked the results against IGoR. A later analysis scored TCR-TCR, TCR-HLA and TCR-CMV co-occurrence with hypergeometric tests, applying a repertoire-size bias correction to TCR pairs. False discovery rates were estimated in a later analysis by permuting HLA or CMV assignments 20 times. In a later analysis, co-occurring TCRs were grouped with DBSCAN, and TCRdist sequence similarity was added when clustering was performed within HLA-allele-positive subsets. Repertoires with fewer than 30,000 or more than 120,000 public chains were left out of co-occurrence clustering, as were five repertoires with anomalous nucleotide sharing. TCRdb provides this immuneACCESS table in a form limited to in-frame rearrangements. Some clones are lacking; in checked studies, under half of them reflect an unresolved V gene, and why the rest are absent is not known. V and J calls and clone size are those listed in that table; D and trimming were worked out from the DNA. The sample table lists more than 200,000 clones, about 83% of them with a count of one. The ten largest account for 1.3% to 1.5% of the sample.

CDR1 and CDR2, per the germline V gene, are SGDLS and YYNGEE. Including cysteine and phenylalanine, the CDR3 has 15 amino acids. The sequence is cut down to CDR3 DNA, 45 bases in frame from base 1. Between the V and J ends, shortened by 2 bases and 1 base respectively, the junction contains 10 bases. The record originates from a study of cytomegalovirus exposure and HLA in healthy donors (dated by TCRdb to about 2017). At the level of the whole study: In an earlier analysis of 450 to 750 of the donors, about 270 Gb of sequence data and approximately 120 million unique TCR beta sequences from 150 million to 200 million T cells were reported. A separate validation cohort of over a hundred different subjects was used in addition to the 666-subject first cohort. Roughly 5 DR-DQ haplotypes were handled as single units for association and clustering because linkage in the cohort was strong. An early release that covered some 640 HLA-typed donors contained approximately 300 gigabases of sequencing data and 80 million or so unique TCR sequences. Typing coverage differed by locus: A, B, C, DRB1 and DQB1 were typed in about 629-640 donors, DQA1 in 522, DPA1 in nearly 610, and DPB1 in 400 to 490. All discovery cohort repertoires had been generated using a single sequencing platform. The study aimed to test whether signatures of past pathogen exposure could be identified by cataloging public T cell receptors. Across approximately 420 genotyped donors of the cohort, an average of approximately 240,000 unique TCR beta nucleotide sequences per donor were sequenced, and approximately 17% of those sequences were non-productive. HLA typing covered class I and class II loci at four-digit resolution. Rather than using new phenotypic data, the later analysis identified candidate immune exposures from TCR beta sequences and from how often those sequences occurred across donors. Of the roughly 400 genotyped donors, 80% to 90% were placed in the genetic ancestry cluster associated with self-reported Caucasian donors. In a later genetic analysis, genome-wide SNP genotypes for about 65% of the roughly 670 donors were used, and that subset was treated as a discovery cohort. High-throughput TCR immunosequencing, statistical association of individual TCRs with disease status, and machine learning were combined to predict cytomegalovirus infection status. To study patterns of TCR occurrence, a later analysis re-analyzed previously published TCR beta repertoires from several hundred donors and added high-resolution HLA genotyping. Donor age, sex, ethnicity and CMV serostatus were collected together with the repertoire data. The T cell repertoires of some 670 subjects were profiled by immunosequencing and related to cytomegalovirus serostatus. An earlier analysis of fewer than 700 of the donors applied high-throughput TCR beta sequencing to assess whether each TCR beta V gene segment acted as functional or pseudogenic.

Overall study outcomes, separate from this receptor: The sequencing pipeline was judged likely to have produced a cluster of highly shared sequence variants as a technical artifact. A few of the identified cytomegalovirus-associated TCR beta chains were confirmed in vitro to be specific for cytomegalovirus antigens. Some IMGT-functional V segments, including TRBV6-2 and TRBV6-3, could not be distinguished by the 87-base-pair reads and were therefore excluded. In a later analysis, HLA-associated TCR beta chains showed more clonal expansion and lower generation probabilities than non-associated chains that were equally common. The earlier analysis of fewer than 750 of the donors excluded some 16 rarely observed V segments, including chromosome 9 orphons, because counts were too low. Cytomegalovirus status was reported to be diagnosed by the classifier with high specificity and sensitivity in both the original and validation cohorts. For the cohort, immune exposure information was limited to CMV serostatus. Because HLA typing was unavailable for some donors at each locus, only the typed subset was used in association tests. A further reported finding was that TCR beta sequences accurately predicted the HLA-A and HLA-B alleles for most subjects in the first cohort. At a false discovery rate of 0.05, a later analysis linked about 16,000 TCR beta sequences to specific HLA alleles. According to a later analysis, most CMV-associated TCR beta chains appeared to be HLA-restricted, and the HLA associations seemed to be driven largely by CMV exposure. Only TCR beta chains were sequenced in this cohort, and the absence of alpha or paired-chain data limited detectable features. Most TCR sequences were seen in very few donors, while some public TCRs were found in many individuals. In a later analysis, the rate of TCR association differed among HLA loci, with DRB1 alleles having the most associated TCRs and HLA-C alleles having the fewest. The authors suggested that the approach could potentially be generalized to other disease states and immunological phenotypes. Sequencing depth was assumed to be roughly uniform across donors in the presence/absence analyses, though that assumption may not hold. Correlated functional status among segregating V segments might be attributable to linkage disequilibrium, but an unknown experimental factor could not be ruled out. In a later analysis, several top co-occurrence clusters were reported to appear linked to parvovirus B19, influenza, CMV and Epstein-Barr virus. In an earlier analysis of approximately 590 of the donors, most TCR beta V segments appeared in productive rearrangements about 87% or about 30% of the time, broadly matching IMGT annotations. A total of some 180 TCR beta chains were listed by the study as associated with cytomegalovirus. In a later genetic analysis, fewer N-insertions in productive TCRs were reported among donors in an Asian-associated ancestry cluster than the roughly 640-donor mean. A later genetic analysis associated a missense DCLRE1C variant with V-gene and J-gene trimming of TCR beta chains, and an independent cohort replicated the association. When HLA alleles, especially DR and DQ, strongly co-occurred, TCR associations were difficult to assign to individual alleles.

The cohort comprised more than 550 healthy bone marrow donors. All cohort members were sampled while nominally healthy, although unrecorded immune exposures were likely present. The donor was CMV seronegative and was included in the group of a few hundred seronegative cohort members. Each donor provided a peripheral blood sample, and peripheral blood mononuclear cells were used for TCR beta sequencing. The Qiagen DNeasy Blood Extraction Kit was used to extract genomic DNA from the blood cell samples. Source material: PBMCs. Recombination connected TRBV9 to TRBJ1-3; TRBD1 is possibly the D segment (5 matching bases). This TCR was sampled from a girl aged 10 to 17 in good health and CMV-seronegative. The DNA is TGTGCCAGCAGCGTGAAACAGGTTTCTGGAAACACCATATATTTT. It translates as CASSVKQVSGNTIYF.